One sample yielded the 10 T cell receptor beta chains listed below, sequenced in a study of cytomegalovirus exposure and HLA in healthy donors. Generated by immunoSEQ multiplex PCR, the TCRdb table keeps only in-frame clones and is missing some. The profile shows tens of thousands of clones, around 94% of them singletons. Specimen: PBMCs. These receptors all stem from a woman in her late teens or twenties in good health and CMV-seropositive.

V and J are TRBV29-1 and TRBJ2-7; tentatively, D is TRBD1 (6 bases). This CDR3 has 13 amino acids. The V gene lost 1 base and the J gene lost 1 base, with 8 bases spanning the gap. The V gene's germline CDR1 is SQVTM and CDR2 ANQGSEA. CDR3 region: CSVEAGQSYEQYF. The DNA for the CDR3 is TGCAGCGTTGAAGCTGGACAGTCCTACGAGCAGTACTTC.

This clone was seen a single time. The V call is TRBV6-5, the J call TRBJ1-6; no clear D. V shed 4 bases and J shed 8 bases, with 12 bases lying between them. Germline CDR1 MNHEY, CDR2 SVGAGI. The CDR3 length is 14 residues. In DNA, the CDR3 is TGTGCCAGCAGTTCCTTACCCGGGGATTCACCCCTCCACTTT. As protein: CASSSLPGDSPLHF.

The J gene is TRBJ1-5, the V gene TRBV7-2; D not resolved. The V end lost 1 base, the J end lost 4 bases, and 11 bases lay between the germline ends. The germline V gene has CDR1 SGHTA and CDR2 FQGNSA. This CDR3 is built from 15 residues. DNA for the CDR3: TGTGCCAGCAGCTTAGTTCGGGGTTATAATCAGCCCCAGCATTTT. Encoded protein: CASSLVRGYNQPQHF.

V usage is TRBV6-6 and J usage is TRBJ1-5; the match to TRBD1 covers 8 bases. Germline V gene data show CDR1 as MNHNY and CDR2 as SVGAGI (reference sequence). The CDR3 is made up of 14 amino acids. Unmatched junction bases numbered 3, after V lost 2 bases and J lost 6 bases. CDR3 protein: CASSYDRGRQPQHF. The DNA of the CDR3 is TGTGCCAGCAGTTACGACAGGGGTCGTCAGCCCCAGCATTTT.

This chain uses TRBV27 with TRBJ1-2; no firm D call. Germline V gene sequence: CDR1 MNHEY, CDR2 SMNVEV (reference sequence). V dropped 1 base and J dropped 1 base, with 4 bases sitting between them. CDR3 length equals 13 residues. The CDR3 region is CASSLYSNYGYTF. As DNA, the CDR3 is TGTGCCAGCAGTTTATACAGTAACTATGGCTACACCTTC.

CDR3 in amino acids: CASSSYKLKRRAQFF. The CDR3 DNA sequence: TGTGCCAGCAGCTCTTATAAACTAAAAAGGCGGGCGCAGTTCTTC. This chain connects TRBV27 to TRBJ2-1; D might be TRBD2 (5 bases). The CDR3 spans 15 residues. V lost 6 bases and J 12 bases, leaving 24 bases between the germline ends. CDR1 and CDR2 (germline): MNHEY, SMNVEV (reference sequence).

This chain uses TRBV10-3 with TRBJ1-6, with 10 bases fitting TRBD1. CDR3 length: 16 amino acids. The V segment lost 5 bases and the J segment 5 bases; nucleotides outside the gene matches: 6. CDR1 is ENHRY, CDR2 SYGVKD, per germline. The CDR3 protein is CAISSTGTGDNSPLHF. DNA for the CDR3: TGTGCCATCAGTTCTACCGGGACAGGGGATAATTCACCCCTCCACTTT.

The chain joins TRBV28 to TRBJ2-3; D gene unclear. Germline CDR1 is MDHEN and CDR2 is SYDVKM. The CDR3 has 15 residues. V lost 3 bases, J lost 0 bases, and 10 bases lay in between. In DNA form, the CDR3 reads TGTGCCAGCAGTTTGACAAGACCTAGCACAGATACGCAGTATTTT. It codes for CASSLTRPSTDTQYF.

The V and J genes are TRBV7-6 and TRBJ2-1, with 11 bases aligning to TRBD2. Losses at the gene ends were 3 bases for V and 1 base for J; bases not matched to a gene: 5. Germline loops: CDR1 SGHVS, CDR2 FNYEAQ. There are 17 residues in the CDR3. CDR3 sequence: CASSLELAGASYNEQFF. The CDR3 region has the DNA TGTGCCAGCAGCTTGGAACTAGCGGGGGCTTCCTACAATGAGCAGTTCTTC.

This chain links TRBV10-3 with TRBJ1-1, with TRBD1 matching over 9 bases. Trimming cost V 7 bases and J 4 bases; bases outside gene matches: 13. Germline V gene lookup returns CDR1 ENHRY and CDR2 SYGVKD. The CDR3 runs 16 residues. In DNA form, the CDR3 reads TGTGCCATCAAGAAGGGACAGGGCAAGTCTAGCACTGAAGCTTTCTTT. Residues: CAIKKGQGKSSTEAFF.